Listed here are 19 T cell receptor beta chains from one sample, sequenced in a study of cytomegalovirus exposure and HLA in healthy donors. Sequencing was performed with immunoSEQ multiplex PCR; in TCRdb, only in-frame clones are kept and a portion is missing. Among 120,000 or so clones listed, about 90% were seen once. Sequencing input: PBMCs. The receptors originated from a woman aged 18 to 35 in good health and CMV-seronegative.

CDR3 in amino acids: CAWSPGLVSSYNEQFF. The CDR3 DNA sequence: TGTGCCTGGAGTCCGGGACTGGTGAGCTCCTACAATGAGCAGTTCTTC. This chain joins TRBV30 and TRBJ2-1; D is possibly TRBD2 (6 bases). The germline V gene encodes CDR1 GTSNPN and CDR2 SVGIG (reference sequence). Trimming pared 2 bases from V and 0 bases from J, leaving 14 bases between. This CDR3 region has 16 residues.

The chain uses TRBV5-8 and TRBJ1-3; 7 bases are a match to TRBD1. Germline V gene lookup returns CDR1 SGHTS and CDR2 YDEGEE. The CDR3 spans 15 residues. V lost 3 bases and J lost 0; bases outside the gene matches: 3. In DNA, the CDR3 is TGTGCCAGCAGCTGGGGGACAGCCTCTGGAAACACCATATATTTT. Its translation is CASSWGTASGNTIYF. Together with reference TRBV5-8 and TRBJ1-3, the CDR3 gives the full variable domain: EAGVTQSPTHLIKTRGQQATLRCSPISGHTSVYWYQQALGLGLQFLLWYDEGEERNRGNFPPRFSGRQFPNYSSELNVNALELEDSALYLCASSWGTASGNTIYFGEGSWLTVV.

This chain links TRBV5-1 with TRBJ2-1; the D is unclear. The CDR3 is 15 residues long. CDR1 is SGHRS, CDR2 YFSETQ, per germline. Between the trimmed V and J ends, which lost 2 bases and 4 bases, there was a span of 13 bases. CDR3 sequence (DNA): TGCGCCAGCAGCTTTACCTTTGAGCAATACAATGAGCAGTTCTTC. Translating it yields CASSFTFEQYNEQFF.

The V and J genes are TRBV28 and TRBJ2-5; D possibly corresponds to TRBD1 (6 bases). Trimming stripped 6 bases from V and 1 base from J, with 15 bases between. CDR1 is MDHEN, CDR2 SYDVKM, per germline. CDR3 length equals 15 residues. For the CDR3, the DNA is TGTGCCAGCAGGGGCTTCCAGGGGAGCCAAGAGACCCAGTACTTC. As protein: CASRGFQGSQETQYF.

The chain is built from TRBV7-9 and TRBJ1-4; D is perhaps TRBD1 (5 bases). CDR1 is SEHNR and CDR2 is FQNEAQ in the germline V gene (reference sequence). The CDR3 is 13 residues long. The ends were cut back, 8 bases at V and 7 bases at J, with 14 bases in the middle. This CDR3 reads CASARGAGEKLFF. In nucleotides, the CDR3 is TGTGCCAGCGCCCGTGGGGCCGGTGAAAAACTGTTTTTT.

The gene calls are TRBV13 and TRBJ2-7; TRBD1 aligns across 8 bases. V was clipped by 5 bases and J by 0 bases; unmatched bases: 6. This CDR3 has 15 residues. Germline CDR1 and CDR2: PRHDT and FYEKMQ (reference sequence). The CDR3 reads CASSPDRGISYEQYF. The CDR3 DNA reads TGTGCCAGCAGCCCCGACAGGGGCATCTCCTACGAGCAGTACTTC. The variable domain in full, with the rest retrieved from reference TRBV13 and TRBJ2-7, is AAGVIQSPRHLIKEKRETATLKCYPIPRHDTVYWYQQGPGQDPQFLISFYEKMQSDKGSIPDRFSAQQFSDYHSELNMSSLELGDSALYFCASSPDRGISYEQYFGPGTRLTVT.

The chain has TRBV27 and TRBJ1-2; 9 bases line up with TRBD1. V lost 6 bases and J lost 1; bases outside the gene matches: 6. Germline assignment: CDR1 MNHEY and CDR2 SMNVEV (reference sequence). This CDR3 has 15 residues. The CDR3 DNA reads as TGTGCCAGCAGCCGTACAGGGGGCTATAACTATGGCTACACCTTC. Its translation: CASSRTGGYNYGYTF.

The CDR3 DNA follows: TGCAGCGTTGAAACCGGCGGGACCTCTGGAAACACCATATATTTT. Its protein is CSVETGGTSGNTIYF. The V gene is TRBV29-1, the J gene TRBJ1-3, with D possibly TRBD1 on 5 matching bases. The CDR3 has 15 amino acids. In germline, CDR1 is SQVTM, CDR2 ANQGSEA. Trimming cost V 2 bases and J 0 bases, with 11 bases left between them.

The J gene is TRBJ1-2, the V gene TRBV4-1; D possibly corresponds to TRBD1 (6 bases). V was trimmed by 3 bases and J by 4 bases, leaving 12 bases between them. Germline V gene data show CDR1 as MGHRA and CDR2 as YSYEKL. The CDR3 loop spans 14 amino acids. The DNA of the CDR3 is TGCGCCAGCAGCCATGGTACAGGGAGCTATGGCTACACCTTC. This sequence encodes CASSHGTGSYGYTF.

This chain connects TRBV4-1 to TRBJ1-2; tentative D call: TRBD1 (6 bases). CDR3 size: 13 residues. Trimming took 1 base from V and 8 from J, leaving 11 bases between them. The germline CDR1 and CDR2 sequences are MGHRA and YSYEKL. CDR3 region: CASSQAQGTGYTF. CDR3 DNA: TGCGCCAGCAGCCAAGCACAGGGAACGGGCTACACCTTC.

The rearrangement joins TRBV7-2 to TRBJ2-7; 8 nucleotides agree with TRBD1. Trimming removed 5 bases from V and 5 bases from J; junction bases left unmatched: 8. The germline CDR1 and CDR2 sequences are SGHTA and FQGNSA. The CDR3 runs to 14 residues. The CDR3 here is CASSRTGRHNEQYF. The CDR3 region has the DNA TGTGCCAGCAGCCGGACAGGGAGGCACAACGAGCAGTACTTC. Supplemented by reference TRBV7-2 and TRBJ2-7, the full variable domain reads GAGVSQSPSNKVTEKGKDVELRCDPISGHTALYWYRQSLGQGLEFLIYFQGNSAPDKSGLPSDRFSAERTGGSVSTLTIQRTQQEDSAVYLCASSRTGRHNEQYFGPGTRLTVT.

The genes are TRBV28 and TRBJ1-1, with D maybe TRBD1 (5 bases). The V gene lost 5 bases and the J gene lost 10 bases, with 14 bases spanning the gap. Germline assignment: CDR1 MDHEN and CDR2 SYDVKM. The CDR3 spans 12 residues. DNA of the CDR3: TGTGCCAGCAGTCCAGGGACTTGGGGAGCTTTCTTT. Protein product: CASSPGTWGAFF.

This clone was seen a single time. The chain links TRBV27 to TRBJ2-1; maybe TRBD2 (5 bases). The V and J ends lost 2 bases and 5 bases respectively, with 10 bases between them. In germline, CDR1 is MNHEY, CDR2 SMNVEV (reference sequence). The CDR3 contains 14 residues. The CDR3 DNA reads TGTGCCAGCAGTTTAGGCCTAGCAAACAATGAGCAGTTCTTC. Translation gives CASSLGLANNEQFF.

The table lists this clone with a few counts. This chain connects TRBV4-1 to TRBJ2-3, with 9 nucleotides matching TRBD1. Trimming took 4 bases from V and 5 from J; bases not matched to a gene: 10. Germline V CDR1 and CDR2: MGHRA, YSYEKL. The length of the CDR3 is 16 residues. CDR3 coding DNA: TGCGCCAGCAGCCCAAAGTGGGGACAGGGAATAGATACGCAGTATTTT. Amino acids: CASSPKWGQGIDTQYF.

This clone has a handful of counts. J is TRBJ2-4 and V is TRBV9, with D perhaps matching TRBD2 (6 bases). V dropped 0 bases and J dropped 6 bases, with 16 bases sitting between them. This CDR3 is 16 amino acids long. In germline, CDR1 is SGDLS, CDR2 YYNGEE. The CDR3 loop is CASSVGEMGRRNIQYF. The CDR3 DNA reads as TGTGCCAGCAGCGTAGGCGAAATGGGGAGGAGAAACATTCAGTACTTC. The variable domain in full, completed from reference TRBV9 and TRBJ2-4, reads DSGVTQTPKHLITATGQRVTLRCSPRSGDLSVYWYQQSLDQGLQFLIQYYNGEERAKGNILERFSAQQFPDLHSELNLSSLELGDSALYFCASSVGEMGRRNIQYFGAGTRLSVL.

V is TRBV7-2 and J is TRBJ2-1, with D maybe TRBD2 (6 bases). Trimming left V 0 bases short and J 0 bases short, with 9 bases between. The CDR3 loop spans 16 amino acids. Germline V CDR1 and CDR2: SGHTA, FQGNSA. The CDR3: CASSLAVTSSYNEQFF. CDR3 coding DNA: TGTGCCAGCAGCTTAGCGGTGACTAGCTCCTACAATGAGCAGTTCTTC.

V and J are TRBV12-2 and TRBJ2-4; the listed D gene, TRBD2, was not tested against the DNA. TRBV12-2 is noted as a pseudogene. CDR3 size: 13 residues. The CDR3 sequence: CASRLAGKNIQYF. The CDR3 DNA reads TGTGCAAGTCGCTTAGCCGGCAAAAACATTCAGTACTTC.

Many counts were recorded for this clone. CDR3 region: CASIKGRDRLEQYF. CDR3 bases: TGTGCCAGCATCAAAGGGCGGGATAGGTTGGAGCAGTACTTC. This sequence joins TRBV7-8 and TRBJ2-7; the D gene is possibly TRBD2 (6 bases). V dropped 7 bases and J dropped 7 bases, with 20 bases sitting between them. CDR3 length: 14 amino acids. Per germline, CDR1 SGHVS and CDR2 FQNEAQ.

V is TRBV5-4 and J is TRBJ1-1, with 8 bases fitting TRBD1. This CDR3 spans 14 amino acids. Unmatched junction bases numbered 3, after V lost 4 bases and J lost 1 base. The germline gives CDR1 SGHNT, CDR2 YYREEE (reference sequence). This CDR3 reads CASSDGQGNTEAFF. CDR3 sequence (DNA): TGTGCCAGCAGCGACGGACAGGGGAACACTGAAGCTTTCTTT.